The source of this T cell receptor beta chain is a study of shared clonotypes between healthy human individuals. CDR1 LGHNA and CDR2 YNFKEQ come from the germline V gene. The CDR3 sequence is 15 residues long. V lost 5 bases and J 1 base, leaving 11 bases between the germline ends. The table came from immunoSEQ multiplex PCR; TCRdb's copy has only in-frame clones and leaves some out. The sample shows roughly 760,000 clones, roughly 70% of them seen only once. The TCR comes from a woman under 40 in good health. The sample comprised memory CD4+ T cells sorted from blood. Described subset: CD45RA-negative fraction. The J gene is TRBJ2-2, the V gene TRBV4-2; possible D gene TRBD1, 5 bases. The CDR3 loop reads CASSGRQQNTGELFF. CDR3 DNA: TGTGCCAGCAGCGGCAGACAGCAGAACACCGGGGAGCTGTTTTTT.